This TCR beta chain was recovered during a study of T cell changes during pregnancy in multiple sclerosis. TCRdb keeps only in-frame clones here, not all; method: immunoSEQ multiplex PCR. The sample contains 20,000 to 30,000 clones, about 88% of which appear only once. The V and J ends lost 6 bases and 2 bases, in that order; junction bases with no gene match: 5. Germline lookup yields CDR1 PRHDT and CDR2 FYEKMQ (reference sequence). The CDR3 totals 15 residues. The chain couples TRBV13 to TRBJ1-4, with 8 bases fitting TRBD1. This TCR was recovered from a female donor with multiple sclerosis, enrolled in a pregnancy study. Sample: CD8+ T cells from peripheral blood mononuclear cells, taken in the second trimester of pregnancy. CDR3 loop: CASRQGAHTNEKLFF. In nucleotides, the CDR3 is TGTGCCAGCAGGCAGGGGGCGCATACTAATGAAAAACTGTTTTTT. Full variable domain (rest looked up from reference TRBV13 and TRBJ1-4): AAGVIQSPRHLIKEKRETATLKCYPIPRHDTVYWYQQGPGQDPQFLISFYEKMQSDKGSIPDRFSAQQFSDYHSELNMSSLELGDSALYFCASRQGAHTNEKLFFGSGTQLSVL.